These T cell receptor beta chains were read from a single sample in a study of beta chain features in type 1 diabetes. The protocol was immunoSEQ multiplex PCR, while the TCRdb copy is restricted to in-frame clones and leaves out a portion. Among 900,000 or so clones listed, 15% to 20% were seen once. The sample comprised naive CD4+ T cells from blood. These receptor sequences come from a woman aged 18 to 35 in good health. CDR3s include the opening cysteine and the closing phenylalanine or tryptophan. D genes are given only for firm matches. Clone size is given for some rows only: seen once, a few or many times, or a class if the clone is expanded.

j_call clone_size v_call d_call cdr3_nt cdr3_aa
TRBJ2-1 few TRBV7-9 TRBD2 TGTGCCAGCAGCTTACGGCGGGAGGATGAGCAGTTCTTC CASSLRREDEQFF
TRBJ2-7 - TRBV28 - TGTGCCAGTCATAATTCCTACGAGCAGTACTTC CASHNSYEQYF
TRBJ2-7 few TRBV6-5 TRBD1 TGTGCCAGCTCATCAGGTGGACAGGGGGCGTACGAGCAGTACTTC CASSSGGQGAYEQYF
TRBJ2-3 few TRBV11-2 - TGTGCCAGCAGCTCGGCAGGAGATACGCAGTATTTT CASSSAGDTQYF
TRBJ2-7 few TRBV6-5 - TGTGCCAGCAGTTACATCCCTACATACGAGCAGTACTTC CASSYIPTYEQYF
TRBJ1-1 - TRBV19 TRBD1 TGTGCCAGCGGGCCGGACAGGGGACGAGGTGAAGCTTTCTTT CASGPDRGRGEAFF
TRBJ1-1 few TRBV29-1 - TGCAGCGTTCCAGGCAGGAACACTGAAGCTTTCTTT CSVPGRNTEAFF
TRBJ1-5 - TRBV5-6 TRBD1 TGTGCCAGCAGCCGCGGGACAGGTCGCAATCAGCCCCAGCATTTT CASSRGTGRNQPQHF
TRBJ1-5 few TRBV10-3 - TGTGCCATCAGCTTGAATATAGATCAGCCCCAGCATTTT CAISLNIDQPQHF
TRBJ2-6 few TRBV28 TRBD1 TGTGCCAGCAGTTTGAGGTCAGGGGGCACCAACGTCCTGACTTTC CASSLRSGGTNVLTF
TRBJ1-3 few TRBV6-1 TRBD1 TGTGCCAGCAGGGAGACAGGGCCCGGAAACACCATATATTTT CASRETGPGNTIYF
TRBJ2-2 few TRBV6-5 - TGTGCCAGCAGTTATCGCAGGGTCCGGACCGGGGAGCTGTTTTTT CASSYRRVRTGELFF
TRBJ1-1 - TRBV11-3 - TGTGCCAGCAGCCATCGGACTGGCACTGAAGCTTTCTTT CASSHRTGTEAFF
TRBJ2-1 few TRBV18 - TGTGCCAGCTCACAAAATCCTTTCGGGTCTGAGCAGTTCTTC CASSQNPFGSEQFF
TRBJ2-5 few TRBV7-2 TRBD1 TGTGCCAGCAGCTCCGACAGGGGTCGTTCTGAGCAGTACTTC CASSSDRGRSEQYF
TRBJ2-3 few TRBV5-1 TRBD1 TGCGCCAGCAGCTGGGACAGGGGCCCAGATACGCAGTATTTT CASSWDRGPDTQYF
TRBJ2-4 - TRBV11-2 - TGTGCCAGCAGCAAAACACCAGGGGTGGAGGCCAAAAACATTCAGTACTTC CASSKTPGVEAKNIQYF
TRBJ2-7 few TRBV13 - TGTGCCAGCAGCTCCCGGGACGGAGCCTACGAGCAGTACTTC CASSSRDGAYEQYF
TRBJ1-2 - TRBV18 - TGTGCCAGCTCACCACCGGGACGGAACTATGGCTACACCTTC CASSPPGRNYGYTF
TRBJ2-1 few TRBV15 - TGTGCCACCAGCGGCTACAATGAGCAGTTCTTC CATSGYNEQFF
TRBJ2-3 few TRBV28 TRBD2 TGTGCCACCGAGCGGGACCGCACAGATACGCAGTATTTT CATERDRTDTQYF
TRBJ1-5 - TRBV4-1 TRBD1 TGCGCCAGCAGCCAAGATCAGGGGGAGGTAGCTCAGCCCCAGCATTTT CASSQDQGEVAQPQHF
TRBJ2-5 - TRBV14 - TGTGCCAGCAGCAGCTCCCGACACACCAAAGAGACCCAGTACTTC CASSSSRHTKETQYF
TRBJ2-7 few TRBV5-4 - TGTGCCAGCAGCCCCAATGTAGCAGACTACGAGCAGTACTTC CASSPNVADYEQYF
TRBJ2-7 - TRBV27 - TGTGCCAGCAGTCTCGACGGAGTGTCATACGAGCAGTACTTC CASSLDGVSYEQYF
TRBJ2-2 few TRBV15 TRBD2 TGTGCCACCAGCAGAGACCTAGCGGGAGGTGCCGGGGAGCTGTTTTTT CATSRDLAGGAGELFF
TRBJ2-2 - TRBV11-2 - TGTGCCAGCAGCTTAGATCGTTGGTCCGGGGAGCTGTTTTTT CASSLDRWSGELFF
TRBJ2-3 few TRBV19 TRBD2 TGTGCCAGTAGTCTCCGACTAGCGGGAGGCCCCACAGATACGCAGTATTTT CASSLRLAGGPTDTQYF
TRBJ1-2 - TRBV6-5 - TGTGCCAGCAGTTACAGTACAAACCCCTATGGCTACACCTTC CASSYSTNPYGYTF
TRBJ2-7 - TRBV4-3 - TGCGCCAGCAGCCCAAGCTGGGGGACCTACGAGCAGTACTTC CASSPSWGTYEQYF
TRBJ2-7 - TRBV28 - TGTGCCAGCACCCTGCCGGGAAATCCCGACGAGCAGTACTTC CASTLPGNPDEQYF
TRBJ2-1 - TRBV5-4 TRBD2 TGTGCCAGCAGCTTGGGGACTAGGGTTTCCAATGAGCAGTTCTTC CASSLGTRVSNEQFF
TRBJ2-3 - TRBV2 - TGTGCCAGCAGTGACCTCGGAAGCACAGATACGCAGTATTTT CASSDLGSTDTQYF
TRBJ2-2 few TRBV10-3 - TGTGCCATCAGCGGCCCCAACTCTGGGGAGCTGTTTTTT CAISGPNSGELFF
TRBJ2-7 - TRBV7-9 - TGTGCCAGCAGCTGGCAGGGCTACGAGCAGTACTTC CASSWQGYEQYF
TRBJ2-1 - TRBV11-2 TRBD1 TGTGCCAGCAGCCCGCCTACCGGACAGGGGGCGTCGCGTGAGCAGTTCTTC CASSPPTGQGASREQFF
TRBJ2-7 - TRBV29-1 - TGCAGCGTCCGCCAGGGGGGGTGGTACGAGCAGTACTTC CSVRQGGWYEQYF
TRBJ2-1 - TRBV7-3 TRBD2 TGTGCCAGCAGTAGTACTAGCGGATACAATGAGCAGTTCTTC CASSSTSGYNEQFF
TRBJ2-2 few TRBV2 - TGTGCCAGCAGTGACCAGGGGACCGGGGAGCTGTTTTTT CASSDQGTGELFF
TRBJ2-2 once TRBV13 - TGTGCCAGCAGCTTAGGGACTTACACCGGGGAGCTGTTTTTT CASSLGTYTGELFF
TRBJ2-5 - TRBV7-9 - TGTGCCAGCAGCTTCTCCGGGGTTGAGACCCAGTACTTC CASSFSGVETQYF